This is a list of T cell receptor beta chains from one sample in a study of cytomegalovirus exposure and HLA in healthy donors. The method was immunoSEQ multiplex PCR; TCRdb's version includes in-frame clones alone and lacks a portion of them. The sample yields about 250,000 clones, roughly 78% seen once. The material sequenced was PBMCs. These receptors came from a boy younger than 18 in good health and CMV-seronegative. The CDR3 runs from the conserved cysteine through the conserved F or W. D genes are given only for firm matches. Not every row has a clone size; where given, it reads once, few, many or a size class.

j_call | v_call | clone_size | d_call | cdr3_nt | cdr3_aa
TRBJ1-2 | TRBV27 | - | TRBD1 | TGTGCCAGCAGCCAACCGGGACAGAAGACCTATGGCTACACCTTC | CASSQPGQKTYGYTF
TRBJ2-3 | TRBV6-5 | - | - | TGTGCCAGCAGTTACGACTCCCGGGCAGATACGCAGTATTTT | CASSYDSRADTQYF
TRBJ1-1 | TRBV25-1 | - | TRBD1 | TGTGCCAGCAGTGAATCTATTGGACAGGGTAGTAGTGAAGCTTTCTTT | CASSESIGQGSSEAFF
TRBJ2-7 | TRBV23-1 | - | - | TGCGCCAGCAGTCAAGGGCCAGGGGCCCCCTACGAGCAGTACTTC | CASSQGPGAPYEQYF
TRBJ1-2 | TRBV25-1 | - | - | TGTGCCAGCAGGGGACTGACCGGCTACACCTTC | CASRGLTGYTF
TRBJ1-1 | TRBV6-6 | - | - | TGTGCCAGCAGCAGACAAGCTGAAGCTTTCTTT | CASSRQAEAFF
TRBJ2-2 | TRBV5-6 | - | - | TGTGCCAGCAGCTCGCCGGGATCAACCACCGGGGAGCTGTTTTTT | CASSSPGSTTGELFF
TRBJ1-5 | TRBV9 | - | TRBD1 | TGTGCCAGCAGCACGGGACAGGGCAATCAGCCCCAGCATTTT | CASSTGQGNQPQHF
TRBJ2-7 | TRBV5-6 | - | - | TGTGCCAGCAGCTTGCCCGGGTCAAGCTCCTACGAGCAGTACTTC | CASSLPGSSSYEQYF
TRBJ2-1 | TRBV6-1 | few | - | TGTGCCAGCAGTGGGACATACGGCCTCTACAATGAGCAGTTCTTC | CASSGTYGLYNEQFF
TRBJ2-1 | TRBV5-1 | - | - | TGCGCCAGCAGCTTAGCGGTTTCCTACAATGAGCAGTTCTTC | CASSLAVSYNEQFF
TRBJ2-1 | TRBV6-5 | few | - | TGTGCCAGCAGTTACTATAGGGGAAATGAGCAGTTCTTC | CASSYYRGNEQFF
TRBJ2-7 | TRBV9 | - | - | TGTGCCAGCAGCGTAGTAGGGACTCCTCACGAGCAGTACTTC | CASSVVGTPHEQYF
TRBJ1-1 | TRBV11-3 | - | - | TGTGCCAGCAGCTTGGGCACAGAGAACACTGAAGCTTTCTTT | CASSLGTENTEAFF
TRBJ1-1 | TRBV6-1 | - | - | TGTGCCAGCAGTGAAGGTAGAAACACTGAAGCTTTCTTT | CASSEGRNTEAFF
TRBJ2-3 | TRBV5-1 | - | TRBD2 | TGCGCCAGCAGCTCGGGACTAGCCCCCACATTGGATACGCAGTATTTT | CASSSGLAPTLDTQYF
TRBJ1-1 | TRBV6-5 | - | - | TGTGCCAGCAGTTACGTTCGGGACACTGAAGCTTTCTTT | CASSYVRDTEAFF
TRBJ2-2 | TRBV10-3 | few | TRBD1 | TGTGCCATCAGTGAGAGGACAGGGGGCGGGTACACCGGGGAGCTGTTTTTT | CAISERTGGGYTGELFF
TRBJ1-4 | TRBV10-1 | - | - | TGCGCCAGCAGTGAAAAGAGAAGGGGTGAAAAACTGTTTTTT | CASSEKRRGEKLFF
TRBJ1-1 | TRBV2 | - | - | TGTGCCAGCAGTGAAAGAGGGGGGGGTACTGAAGCTTTCTTT | CASSERGGGTEAFF
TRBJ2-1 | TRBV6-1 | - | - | TGTGCCAGCAGCTTGACTAGTTCTGGAGAGCAGTTCTTC | CASSLTSSGEQFF
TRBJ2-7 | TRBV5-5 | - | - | TGTGCCAGCAGCTTGCGCGGTTCCTACGAGCAGTACTTC | CASSLRGSYEQYF
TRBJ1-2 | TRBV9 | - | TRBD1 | TGTGCCAGCAGCGCTAGACAGGGGGCTGACTATGGCTACACCTTC | CASSARQGADYGYTF
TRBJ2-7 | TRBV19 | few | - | TGTGCCAGTAGTCCCTCCTGGGGAGGCTACGAGCAGTACTTC | CASSPSWGGYEQYF
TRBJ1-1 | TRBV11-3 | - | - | TGTGCCAGCAGCTTAGATCGCGGGCAGTGGACTGAAGCTTTCTTT | CASSLDRGQWTEAFF
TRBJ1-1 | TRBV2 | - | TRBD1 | TGTGCCAGTCGTCCCGGGACAGGAAGCGGCGCTTTCTTT | CASRPGTGSGAFF
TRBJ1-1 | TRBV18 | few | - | TGTGCCAGCTCACCCGGGGCCGGGACTGTAACTGAAGCTTTCTTT | CASSPGAGTVTEAFF
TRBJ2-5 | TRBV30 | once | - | TGTGCCTGGAGTCCGGGTCTAGGAGAGACCCAGTACTTC | CAWSPGLGETQYF
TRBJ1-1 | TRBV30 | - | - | TGTGCCTGGAGCGCAAGGGGTGCGGAGCACATGAACACTGAAGCTTTCTTT | CAWSARGAEHMNTEAFF
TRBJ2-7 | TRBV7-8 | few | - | TGTGCCAGCAGCTTAGCCGGGAGTACCTACGAGCAGTACTTC | CASSLAGSTYEQYF
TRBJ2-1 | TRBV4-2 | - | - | TGTGCCAGCAGCCAAGATACGGCTAGCGTCTCCTACAATGAGCAGTTCTTC | CASSQDTASVSYNEQFF
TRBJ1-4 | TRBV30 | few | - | TGTGCCTCCCGATACAGGTCGGATGAAAAACTGTTTTTT | CASRYRSDEKLFF
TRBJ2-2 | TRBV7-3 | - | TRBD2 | TGTGCCAGCAGTAAGAGGCGGGGGTTTACCGAGGACACCGGGGAGCTGTTTTTT | CASSKRRGFTEDTGELFF
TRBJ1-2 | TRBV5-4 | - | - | TGTGCCAGCAGCTTGGAGTTTCAGAATTTCTATGGCTACACCTTC | CASSLEFQNFYGYTF
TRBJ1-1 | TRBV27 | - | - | TGTGCCAGCAGTCCCGGGGGGGGGACTGAAGCTTTCTTT | CASSPGGGTEAFF
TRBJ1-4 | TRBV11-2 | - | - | TGTGCCAGCAGCTTAGCGAGTTTTGGGGCAGGGTATGAAAAACTGTTTTTT | CASSLASFGAGYEKLFF
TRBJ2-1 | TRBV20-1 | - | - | TGCAGTGCCTGGGAGGATGAGCAGTTCTTC | CSAWEDEQFF
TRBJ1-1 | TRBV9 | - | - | TGTGCCAGCAGCGTAGTGATTTGGGGGGGCGTATATCCTTTCTTT | CASSVVIWGGVYPFF
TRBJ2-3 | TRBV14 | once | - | TGTGCCAGCAGCCAGAATGTACGGGTTTCGCGCACAGATACGCAGTATTTT | CASSQNVRVSRTDTQYF
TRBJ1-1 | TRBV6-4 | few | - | TGTGCCAGCAGTGACTCGAAGGGGGAGACCGGCTTT | CASSDSKGETGF
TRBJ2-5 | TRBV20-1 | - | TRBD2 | TGCATTGCGGGGGGGATGCGGACCCAGTACTTC | CIAGGMRTQYF
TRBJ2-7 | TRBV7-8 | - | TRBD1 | TGTGCCAGCAGCCAATCGTATCACCGGGACAGGGTCCACGAGCAGTACTTC | CASSQSYHRDRVHEQYF
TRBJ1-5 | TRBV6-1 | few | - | TGTGCCACCATAGTAACAGTGCTGGGCAATCAGCCCCAGCATTTT | CATIVTVLGNQPQHF
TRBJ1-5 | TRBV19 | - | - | TGTGCCAGTAGTATATTTCATTCCCCTTGGAGTAATCAGCCCCAGCATTTT | CASSIFHSPWSNQPQHF
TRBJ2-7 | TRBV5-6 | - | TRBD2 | TGTGCCAGCAGCTTATATACCGGGACTAATAATCCCTACGAGCAGTACTTC | CASSLYTGTNNPYEQYF
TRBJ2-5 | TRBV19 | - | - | TGTGCCAGTCAACTGGAGGACAGCAACCAAGAGACCCAGTACTTC | CASQLEDSNQETQYF
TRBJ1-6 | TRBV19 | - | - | TGTGCCAGTAGTATAGAGAGCTCCTATAATTCACCCCTCCACTTT | CASSIESSYNSPLHF
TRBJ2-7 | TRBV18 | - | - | TGTGCCAGCTCACCACCTTCAGGGATGCCCTACGAGCAGTACTTC | CASSPPSGMPYEQYF
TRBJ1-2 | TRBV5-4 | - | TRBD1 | TGTGCCAGCAGCCGAGGACAGGGTGACTATGGCTACACCTTC | CASSRGQGDYGYTF
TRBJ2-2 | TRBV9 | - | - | TGTGCCAGCAGCGTAGCTTCTAGCTGGAACACCGGGGAGCTGTTTTTT | CASSVASSWNTGELFF
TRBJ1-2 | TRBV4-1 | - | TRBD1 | TGCGCCAGCAGCCAAGATCGAGGGACAGGTTATGGCTACACCTTC | CASSQDRGTGYGYTF
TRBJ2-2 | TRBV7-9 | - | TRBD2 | TGTGCCAGCAGCTTAGGTAGCGGGAGTGCCGTCGGGGAGCTGTTTTTT | CASSLGSGSAVGELFF
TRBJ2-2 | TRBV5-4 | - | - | TGTGCCAGCAGCTTTGCTGGGCTGAGAACCACCGGGGAGCTGTTTTTT | CASSFAGLRTTGELFF
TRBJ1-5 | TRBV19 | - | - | TGTGCCAGTAGTGGAATCTCAGGGGACAATCAGCCCCAGCATTTT | CASSGISGDNQPQHF
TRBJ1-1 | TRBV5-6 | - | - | TGTGCCAGCAGCCTGCGACGGACTGTTTCTTACACTGAAGCTTTCTTT | CASSLRRTVSYTEAFF
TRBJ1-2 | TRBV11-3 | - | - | TGTGCCAGCAGCCGCCCCGGGAGGGGACCCTCGTCTAAGGAAGGCTACACCTTC | CASSRPGRGPSSKEGYTF
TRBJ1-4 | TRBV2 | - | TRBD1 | TGTGCCAGCAGTGAGGCCGGGACAGGGAATGAAAAACTGTTTTTT | CASSEAGTGNEKLFF